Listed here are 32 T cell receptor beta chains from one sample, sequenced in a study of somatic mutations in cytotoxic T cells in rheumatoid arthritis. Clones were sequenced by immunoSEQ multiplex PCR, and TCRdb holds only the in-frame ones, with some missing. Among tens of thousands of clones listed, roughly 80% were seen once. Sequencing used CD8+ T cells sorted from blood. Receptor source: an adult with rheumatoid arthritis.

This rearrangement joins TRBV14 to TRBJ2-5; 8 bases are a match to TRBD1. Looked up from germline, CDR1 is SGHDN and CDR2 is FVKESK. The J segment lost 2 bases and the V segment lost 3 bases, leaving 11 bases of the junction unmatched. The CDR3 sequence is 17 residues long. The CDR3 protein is CASSQRRTGGWQETQYF. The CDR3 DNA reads TGTGCCAGCAGCCAGAGGAGAACAGGGGGTTGGCAAGAGACCCAGTACTTC.

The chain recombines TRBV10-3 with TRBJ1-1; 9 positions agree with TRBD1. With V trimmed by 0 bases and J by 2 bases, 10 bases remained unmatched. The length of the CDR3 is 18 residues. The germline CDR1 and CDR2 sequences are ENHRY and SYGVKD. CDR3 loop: CAISESGTGSLGNTEAFF. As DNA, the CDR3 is TGTGCCATCAGTGAGTCGGGGACAGGGTCATTGGGCAACACTGAAGCTTTCTTT.

The CDR3 loop reads CASSASRDSYEQYF. CDR3 coding DNA: TGTGCCAGCAGTGCCTCCCGGGACAGCTACGAGCAGTACTTC. V and J are TRBV27 and TRBJ2-7, with 7 bases lining up with TRBD1. The CDR3 is 14 amino acids. J gave up 3 bases and V 5 bases, and 7 bases lay outside the gene matches. In germline, CDR1 is MNHEY, CDR2 SMNVEV (reference sequence).

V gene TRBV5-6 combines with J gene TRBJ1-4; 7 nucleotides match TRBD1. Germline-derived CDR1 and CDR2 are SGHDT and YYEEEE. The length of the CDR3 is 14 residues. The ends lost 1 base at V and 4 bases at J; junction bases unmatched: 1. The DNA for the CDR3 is TGTGCCAGCAGCTTGACAGGGGATAATGAAAAACTGTTTTTT. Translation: CASSLTGDNEKLFF.

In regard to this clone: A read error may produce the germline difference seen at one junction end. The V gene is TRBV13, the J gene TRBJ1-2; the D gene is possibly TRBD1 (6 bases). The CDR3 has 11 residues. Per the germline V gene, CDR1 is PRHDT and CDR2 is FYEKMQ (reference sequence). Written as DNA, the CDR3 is TGTGCCAGCAGCCTAGGACAGTCACACACCTTC. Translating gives CASSLGQSHTF.

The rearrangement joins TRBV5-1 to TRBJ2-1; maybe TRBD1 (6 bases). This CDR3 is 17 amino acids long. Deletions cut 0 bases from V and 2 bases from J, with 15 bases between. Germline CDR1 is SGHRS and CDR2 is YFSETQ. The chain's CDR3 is CASSLAADRTPYNEQFF. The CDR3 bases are TGCGCCAGCAGCTTGGCCGCTGACAGGACCCCCTACAATGAGCAGTTCTTC.

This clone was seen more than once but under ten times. The CDR3 protein is CASSSPEGISSYEQYF. The CDR3 coding sequence is TGTGCCAGCAGCTCGCCGGAGGGGATCAGCTCCTACGAGCAGTACTTC. The rearrangement links TRBV7-9 to TRBJ2-7; possible D gene TRBD2, 6 bases. Germline CDR1 reads SEHNR; CDR2 reads FQNEAQ (reference sequence). Trimming left V 4 bases short and J 0 bases short, with 16 bases between. The CDR3 is 16 amino acids.

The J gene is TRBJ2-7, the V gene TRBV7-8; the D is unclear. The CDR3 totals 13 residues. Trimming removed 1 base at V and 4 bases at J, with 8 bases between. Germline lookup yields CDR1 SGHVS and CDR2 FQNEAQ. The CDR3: CASSLGFPYEQYF. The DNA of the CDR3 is TGTGCCAGCAGCTTAGGCTTCCCGTACGAGCAGTACTTC.

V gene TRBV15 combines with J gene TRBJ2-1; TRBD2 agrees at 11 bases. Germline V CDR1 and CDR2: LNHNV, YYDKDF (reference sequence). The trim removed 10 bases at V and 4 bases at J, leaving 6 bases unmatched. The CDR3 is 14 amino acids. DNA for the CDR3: TGTGCCAGCCGGATAGCGGGGGGGTACAATGAGCAGTTCTTC. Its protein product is CASRIAGGYNEQFF.

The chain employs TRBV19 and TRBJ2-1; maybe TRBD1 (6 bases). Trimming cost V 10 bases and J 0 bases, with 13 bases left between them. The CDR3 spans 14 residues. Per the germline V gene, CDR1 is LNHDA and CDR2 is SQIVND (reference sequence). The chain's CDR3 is CATRGYSSYNEQFF. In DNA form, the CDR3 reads TGTGCCACAAGGGGGTATAGCTCCTACAATGAGCAGTTCTTC.

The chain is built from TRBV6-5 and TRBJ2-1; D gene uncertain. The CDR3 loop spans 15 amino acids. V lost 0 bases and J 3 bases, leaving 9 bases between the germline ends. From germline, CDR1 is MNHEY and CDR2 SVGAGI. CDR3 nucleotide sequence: TGTGCCAGCAGTTACTCGTCAGAACTCTACAATGAGCAGTTCTTC. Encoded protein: CASSYSSELYNEQFF.

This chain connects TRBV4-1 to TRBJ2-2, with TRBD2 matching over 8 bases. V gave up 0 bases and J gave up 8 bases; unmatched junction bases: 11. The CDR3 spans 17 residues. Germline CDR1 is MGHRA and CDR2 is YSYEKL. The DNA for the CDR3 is TGCGCCAGCAGCCAAGATCGGGTAGCGGGGAAGTCGGGGGAGCTGTTTTTT. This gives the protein CASSQDRVAGKSGELFF.

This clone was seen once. The CDR3 DNA follows: TGCGCCAGCAGCTCCGGGACAGGGGCCACTGAAGCTTTCTTT. Its translation is CASSSGTGATEAFF. This chain uses TRBV5-1 with TRBJ1-1, with TRBD1 matching 10 bases. Losses at the gene ends were 3 bases for V and 4 bases for J; bases not matched to a gene: 3. CDR3 length: 14 amino acids. The germline V gene has CDR1 SGHRS and CDR2 YFSETQ. Together with reference TRBV5-1 and TRBJ1-1, the CDR3 gives the full variable domain: KAGVTQTPRYLIKTRGQQVTLSCSPISGHRSVSWYQQTPGQGLQFLFEYFSETQRNKGNFPGRFSGRQFSNSRSEMNVSTLELGDSALYLCASSSGTGATEAFFGQGTRLTVV.

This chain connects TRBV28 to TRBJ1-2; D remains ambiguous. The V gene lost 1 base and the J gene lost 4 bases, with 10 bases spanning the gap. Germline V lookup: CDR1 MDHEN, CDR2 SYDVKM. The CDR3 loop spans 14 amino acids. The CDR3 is CASSLSEGGYGYTF. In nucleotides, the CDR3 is TGTGCCAGCAGTTTATCTGAGGGTGGCTATGGCTACACCTTC.

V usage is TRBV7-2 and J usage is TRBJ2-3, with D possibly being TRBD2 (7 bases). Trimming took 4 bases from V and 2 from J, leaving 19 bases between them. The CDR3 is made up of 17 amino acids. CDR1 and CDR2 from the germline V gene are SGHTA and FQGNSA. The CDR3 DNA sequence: TGTGCCAGCAGCTACACGTTGCTGGGGGGGCCCACAGATACGCAGTATTTT. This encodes CASSYTLLGGPTDTQYF.

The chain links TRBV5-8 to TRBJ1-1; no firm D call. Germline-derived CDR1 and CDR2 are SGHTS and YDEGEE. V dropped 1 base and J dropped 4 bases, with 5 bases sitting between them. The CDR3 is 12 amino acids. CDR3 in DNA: TGTGCCAGCAGCTTGCGCTTCACTGAAGCTTTCTTT. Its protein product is CASSLRFTEAFF.

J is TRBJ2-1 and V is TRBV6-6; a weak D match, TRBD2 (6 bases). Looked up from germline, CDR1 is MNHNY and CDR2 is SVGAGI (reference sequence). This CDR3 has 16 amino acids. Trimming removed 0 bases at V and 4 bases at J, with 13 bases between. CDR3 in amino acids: CASSYSREVKYNEQFF. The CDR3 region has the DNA TGTGCCAGCAGTTACTCGAGGGAGGTCAAGTACAATGAGCAGTTCTTC.

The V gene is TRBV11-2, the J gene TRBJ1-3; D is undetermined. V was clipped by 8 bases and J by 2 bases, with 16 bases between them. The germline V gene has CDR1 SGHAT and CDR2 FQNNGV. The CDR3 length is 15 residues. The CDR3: CASSGEGYPGNTIYF. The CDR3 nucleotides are TGTGCCAGCTCCGGGGAGGGATACCCTGGAAACACCATATATTTT.

The CDR3 coding sequence is TGTGCCAGCAGCTTAGACGGGGGGTATGGCTACACCTTC. This translates into CASSLDGGYGYTF. V and J are TRBV7-9 and TRBJ1-2; a weak D match, TRBD1 (5 bases). Germline CDR1 reads SEHNR; CDR2 reads FQNEAQ (reference sequence). Trimming cost V 1 base and J 5 bases, with 8 bases left between them. The CDR3 has 13 residues.

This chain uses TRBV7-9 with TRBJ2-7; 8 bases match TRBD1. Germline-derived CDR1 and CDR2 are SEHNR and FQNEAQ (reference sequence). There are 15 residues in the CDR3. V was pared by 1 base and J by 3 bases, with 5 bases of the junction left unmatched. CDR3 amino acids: CASSLGDRLLYEQYF. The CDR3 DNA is TGTGCCAGCAGCTTAGGGGACAGGCTTCTCTACGAGCAGTACTTC.

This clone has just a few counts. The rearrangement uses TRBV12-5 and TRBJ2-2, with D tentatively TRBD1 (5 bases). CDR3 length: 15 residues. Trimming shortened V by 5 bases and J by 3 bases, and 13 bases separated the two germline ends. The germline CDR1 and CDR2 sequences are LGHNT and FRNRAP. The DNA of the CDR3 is TGTGCTAGTGGTCCACCAGACAGATACACCGGGGAGCTGTTTTTT. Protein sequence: CASGPPDRYTGELFF.

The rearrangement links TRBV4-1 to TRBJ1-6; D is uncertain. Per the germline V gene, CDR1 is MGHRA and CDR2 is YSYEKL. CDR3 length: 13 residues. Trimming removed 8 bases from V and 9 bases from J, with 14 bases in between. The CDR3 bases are TGCGCCAGCGCTGACCTATCAGGTTCACCCCTCCACTTT. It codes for CASADLSGSPLHF.

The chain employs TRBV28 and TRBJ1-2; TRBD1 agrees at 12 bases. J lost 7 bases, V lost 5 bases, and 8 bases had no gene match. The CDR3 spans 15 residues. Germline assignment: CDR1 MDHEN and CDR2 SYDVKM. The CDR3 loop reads CASSDPGQGARGYTF. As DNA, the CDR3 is TGTGCCAGCAGTGACCCGGGACAGGGGGCGCGTGGCTACACCTTC.

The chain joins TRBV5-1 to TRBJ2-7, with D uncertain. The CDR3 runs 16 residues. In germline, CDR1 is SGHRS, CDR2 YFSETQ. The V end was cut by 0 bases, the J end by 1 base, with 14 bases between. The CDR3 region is CASSLAAAGVSYEQYF. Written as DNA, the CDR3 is TGCGCCAGCAGCTTGGCCGCAGCTGGGGTTTCCTACGAGCAGTACTTC.

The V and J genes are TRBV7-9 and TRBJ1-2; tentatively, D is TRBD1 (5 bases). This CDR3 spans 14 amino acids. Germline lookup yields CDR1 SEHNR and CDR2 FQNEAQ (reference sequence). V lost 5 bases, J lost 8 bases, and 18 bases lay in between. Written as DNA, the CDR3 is TGTGCCAGCAGCGCCGATTCGGGGGAGGTCGGCTACACCTTC. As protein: CASSADSGEVGYTF. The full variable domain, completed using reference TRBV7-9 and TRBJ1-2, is DTGVSQNPRHKITKRGQNVTFRCDPISEHNRLYWYRQTLGQGPEFLTYFQNEAQLEKSRLLSDRFSAERPKGSFSTLEIQRTEQGDSAMYLCASSADSGEVGYTFGSGTRLTVV.

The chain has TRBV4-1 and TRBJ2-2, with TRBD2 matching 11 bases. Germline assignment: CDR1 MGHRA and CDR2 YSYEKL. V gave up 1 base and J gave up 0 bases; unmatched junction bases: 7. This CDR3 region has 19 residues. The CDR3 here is CASSQGNRLAGSNTGELFF. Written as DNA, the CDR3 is TGCGCCAGCAGCCAAGGGAATCGACTAGCGGGGTCGAACACCGGGGAGCTGTTTTTT.

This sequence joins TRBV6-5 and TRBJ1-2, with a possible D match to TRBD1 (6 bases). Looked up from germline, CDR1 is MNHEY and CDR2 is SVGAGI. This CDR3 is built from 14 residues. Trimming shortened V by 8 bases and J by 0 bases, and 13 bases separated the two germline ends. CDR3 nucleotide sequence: TGTGCCAGCGGTACCGGGGGCCCTAACTATGGCTACACCTTC. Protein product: CASGTGGPNYGYTF.

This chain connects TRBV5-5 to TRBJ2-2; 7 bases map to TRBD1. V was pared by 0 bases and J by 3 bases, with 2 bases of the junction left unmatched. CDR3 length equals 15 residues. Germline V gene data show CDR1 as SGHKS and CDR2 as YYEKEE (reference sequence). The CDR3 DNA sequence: TGTGCCAGCAGCTTGGTAGGGGGCGACACCGGGGAGCTGTTTTTT. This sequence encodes CASSLVGGDTGELFF.

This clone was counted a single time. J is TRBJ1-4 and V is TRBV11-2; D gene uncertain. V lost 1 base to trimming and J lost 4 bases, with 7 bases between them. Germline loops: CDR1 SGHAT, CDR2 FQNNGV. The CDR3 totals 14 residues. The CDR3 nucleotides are TGTGCCAGCAGCTTAGTGTCTGGTAATGAAAAACTGTTTTTT. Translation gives CASSLVSGNEKLFF.

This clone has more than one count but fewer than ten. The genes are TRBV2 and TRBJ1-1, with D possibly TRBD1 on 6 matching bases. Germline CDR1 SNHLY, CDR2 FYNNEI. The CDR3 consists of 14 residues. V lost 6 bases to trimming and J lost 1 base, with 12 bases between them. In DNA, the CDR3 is TGTGCCAGCAGGGCGGACAGTTCGAACACTGAAGCTTTCTTT. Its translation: CASRADSSNTEAFF.

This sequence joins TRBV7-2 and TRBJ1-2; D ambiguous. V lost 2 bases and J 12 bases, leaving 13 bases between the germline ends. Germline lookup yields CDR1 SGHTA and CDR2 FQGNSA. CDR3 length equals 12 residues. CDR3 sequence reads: CASSLMEGENTF. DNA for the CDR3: TGTGCCAGCAGCTTAATGGAGGGCGAGAACACCTTC.

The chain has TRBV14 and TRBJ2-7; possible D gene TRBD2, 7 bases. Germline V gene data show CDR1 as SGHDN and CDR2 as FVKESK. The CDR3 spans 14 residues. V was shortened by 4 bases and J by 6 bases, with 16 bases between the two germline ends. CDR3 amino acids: CASSRWGGRREQYF. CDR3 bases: TGTGCCAGCAGCCGTTGGGGGGGGCGGCGCGAGCAGTACTTC.